This TCR beta chain was identified during a study of human T cells and chemical hapten exposure. Study as a whole: TCR yields differed between samples (mainly from small differences in pooled library volume). General study findings and limits: The number of TCRs over 1 in 1000 frequency stayed unchanged after DPC.

In the library, unique molecular identifiers were attached to individual cDNA molecules. Per the authors' pipeline: TCRs per sample had a median of about 100,000 and ranged from about 20,000 to 750,000. Each CDR3 protein gets one entry after TCRdb re-called the RACE reads with MiXCR. The V and J calls and clone size are TCRdb's, not the authors'. Here the sample spans tens of thousands of distinct CDR3 sequences, about 4% being singletons. This clonotype was detected many times. As yet, its antigen is unknown. The time point denotes: healthy volunteer bleed at 6 weeks. Total RNA extraction was carried out from unfractionated whole blood. J gave up 0 bases and V 4 bases, and 4 bases lay outside the gene matches. Germline lookup yields CDR1 SGHAT and CDR2 FQNNGV. The CDR3 covers 15 residues.

This TCR was sampled from a human donor in good health. Some clones in this sample may be carry-over from other donors' samples. The gene calls are TRBV11-2 and TRBJ2-3; 7 bases align to TRBD1. The source material was whole blood. CDR3 in amino acids: CASSYLTGSTDTQYF. The CDR3 DNA reads as TGTGCCAGCAGCTATTTGACAGGGAGCACAGATACGCAGTATTTT.